This T cell receptor beta chain emerged from a study of beta chain features in type 1 diabetes. With 3 bases clipped from V and 5 bases from J, the junction kept 4 bases outside the gene matches. The CDR3 extends over 13 amino acids. Germline V gene data show CDR1 as SQVTM and CDR2 as ANQGSEA. The investigators reverse transcribed all of the isolated RNA, so they sequenced expressed TCRB transcripts. Produced via immunoSEQ multiplex PCR; TCRdb's table is partial and in-frame only. The data show about 700,000 clones, about an eighth seen once. This clone was seen a handful of times. No antigen is known for it. Regarding the study as a whole: All four CD4+ subsets of Type 1 diabetes patients contained TCRB CDR3s that were moderately but significantly shorter.

The TCR originated in a man younger than 30 with type 1 diabetes. The J gene is TRBJ1-1, the V gene TRBV29-1, with 9 positions matching TRBD1. The specimen sequenced was naive CD4+ T cells from blood. The CDR3 here is CSVEPDRGTEAFF. The DNA for the CDR3 is TGCAGCGTTGAGCCGGACAGGGGTACTGAAGCTTTCTTT.